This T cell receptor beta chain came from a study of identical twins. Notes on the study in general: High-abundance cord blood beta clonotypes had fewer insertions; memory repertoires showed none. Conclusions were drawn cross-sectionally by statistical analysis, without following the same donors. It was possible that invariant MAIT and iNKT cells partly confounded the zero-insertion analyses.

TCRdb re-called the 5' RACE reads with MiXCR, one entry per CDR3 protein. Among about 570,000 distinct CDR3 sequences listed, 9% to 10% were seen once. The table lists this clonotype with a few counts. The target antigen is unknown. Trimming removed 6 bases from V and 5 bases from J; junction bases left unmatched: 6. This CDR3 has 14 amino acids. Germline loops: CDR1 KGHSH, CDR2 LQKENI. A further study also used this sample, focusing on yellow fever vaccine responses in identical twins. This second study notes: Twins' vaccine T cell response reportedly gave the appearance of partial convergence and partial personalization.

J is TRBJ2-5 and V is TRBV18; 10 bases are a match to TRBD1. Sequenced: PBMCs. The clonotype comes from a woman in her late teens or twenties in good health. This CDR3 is CASSRDRGPETQYF. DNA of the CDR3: TGTGCCAGCTCGCGAGACAGGGGGCCCGAGACCCAGTACTTC.